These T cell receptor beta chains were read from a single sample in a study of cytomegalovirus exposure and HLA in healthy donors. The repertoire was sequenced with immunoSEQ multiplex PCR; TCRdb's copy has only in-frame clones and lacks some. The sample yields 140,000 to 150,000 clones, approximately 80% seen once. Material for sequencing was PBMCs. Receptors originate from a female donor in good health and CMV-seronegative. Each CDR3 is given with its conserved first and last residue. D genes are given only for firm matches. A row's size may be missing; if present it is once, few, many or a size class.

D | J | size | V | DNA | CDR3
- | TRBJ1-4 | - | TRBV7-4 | TGTGCCAGCAGCCCGAACCGACAGGTGCGAGGTGAAAAACTGTTTTTT | CASSPNRQVRGEKLFF
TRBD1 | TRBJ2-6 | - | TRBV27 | TGTGCCAGTAGTCGACAGGGGTCCGCTTCTGGGGCCAACGTCCTGACTTTC | CASSRQGSASGANVLTF
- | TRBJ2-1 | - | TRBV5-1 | TGCGCCAGCAGCTTGGAGCTGGGAGCCTCCTACAATGAGCAGTTCTTC | CASSLELGASYNEQFF
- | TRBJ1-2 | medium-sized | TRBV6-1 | TGTGCCAGCAGTGAAGCGCCGGACTTCGTCTATGGCTACACCTTC | CASSEAPDFVYGYTF
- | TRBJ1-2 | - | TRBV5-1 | TGCGCCAGCACCCGAGGAATTGAGGGCTACACCTTC | CASTRGIEGYTF
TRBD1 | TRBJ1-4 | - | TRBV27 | TGTGCCAGCAGTCTCGGACAGGGAGCAACTAATGAAAAACTGTTTTTT | CASSLGQGATNEKLFF
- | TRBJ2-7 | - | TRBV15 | TGTGCCACCAGTTTGCCCGGAGCCCTTACGGGCGAGCAGTACTTC | CATSLPGALTGEQYF
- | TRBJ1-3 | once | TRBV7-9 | TGTGCCAGCAGCTCCCGACGAGGGAGACAGGCCCTCTCTGGAAACACCATATATTTT | CASSSRRGRQALSGNTIYF
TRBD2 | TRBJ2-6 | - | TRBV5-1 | TGCGCCAGCAGCTTGTTCCCCCGGTCGGCTAGCGGCTCTGGGGCCAACGTCCTGACTTTC | CASSLFPRSASGSGANVLTF
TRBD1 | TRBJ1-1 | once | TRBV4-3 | TGCGCCAGCAGCAAGGGACAGGGGAACACTGAAGCTTTCTTT | CASSKGQGNTEAFF
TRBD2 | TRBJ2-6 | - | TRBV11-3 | TGTGCCAGCAGCGCTCGTACGGGGGGGGCAACAGGGGCCAACGTCCTGACTTTC | CASSARTGGATGANVLTF
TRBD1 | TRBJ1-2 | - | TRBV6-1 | TGTGCCAGCAAATCGAGGACAGGGGGTAACTATGGCTACACCTTC | CASKSRTGGNYGYTF
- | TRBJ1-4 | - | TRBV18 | TGTGCCAGCTCACCGATCACAGCTAATGAAAAACTGTTTTTT | CASSPITANEKLFF
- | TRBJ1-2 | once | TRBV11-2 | TGTGCCAGCAGCTATCGGGGGTATGGCTACACCTTC | CASSYRGYGYTF
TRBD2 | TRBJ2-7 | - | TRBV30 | TGTGCCTGGAGTGTACGAGGTGGGGCTAGCGGGAGGGCCAGCTCCTACGAGCAGTACTTC | CAWSVRGGASGRASSYEQYF
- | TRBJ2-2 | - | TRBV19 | TGTGCCAGTAGTCCCCGGGACAAGAACACCGGGGAGCTGTTTTTT | CASSPRDKNTGELFF
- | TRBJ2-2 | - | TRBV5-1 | TGCGCCAGCAGCTTGGGACAGAGGAACACCGGGGAGCTGTTTTTT | CASSLGQRNTGELFF
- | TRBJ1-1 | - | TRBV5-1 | TGCGCCAGCAGCTTTGCGGGGGCGAGCACTGAAGCTTTCTTT | CASSFAGASTEAFF
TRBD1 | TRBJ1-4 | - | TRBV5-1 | TGCGCCAGCAGCCCAGGACAGGGGTCAACTAATGAAAAACTGTTTTTT | CASSPGQGSTNEKLFF
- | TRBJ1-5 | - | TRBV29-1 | TGCAGCGTTGGGGGCACCACCGGACAGCCCCAGCATTTT | CSVGGTTGQPQHF
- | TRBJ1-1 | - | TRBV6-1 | TGTGCCAGCAGCGTCGACGGGGGTACAACTGAAGCTTTCTTT | CASSVDGGTTEAFF
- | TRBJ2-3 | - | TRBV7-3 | TGTGCCAGCAGCTTAATGGGGCGTTGGACAGATACGCAGTATTTT | CASSLMGRWTDTQYF
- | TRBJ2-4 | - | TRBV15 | TGTGCCACCAGCAGAGATCCCAACAGTGCAGAAAACATTCAGTACTTC | CATSRDPNSAENIQYF
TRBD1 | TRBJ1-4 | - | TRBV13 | TGTGCCAGCAGCTTCACGGGACAGGGGAATGAAAAACTGTTTTTT | CASSFTGQGNEKLFF
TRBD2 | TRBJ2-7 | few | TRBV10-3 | TGTGCCACCGAACCCAGCGGGAACGGGTACGAGCAGTACTTC | CATEPSGNGYEQYF
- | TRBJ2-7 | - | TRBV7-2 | TGTGCCAGCAGCTTAGGGACAGTCTCCTACGAGCAGTACTTC | CASSLGTVSYEQYF
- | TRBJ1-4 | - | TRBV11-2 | TGTGCCAGCAGCTTAGCCGGGATTAATGAAAAACTGTTTTTT | CASSLAGINEKLFF
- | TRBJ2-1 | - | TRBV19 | TGTGCCAGTAGTCGGGGTTGGGGTTTCAATGAGCAGTTCTTC | CASSRGWGFNEQFF
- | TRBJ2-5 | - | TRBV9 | TGTGCCAGCAGCGTTCAACAGGGTGGACAAGAGACCCAGTACTTC | CASSVQQGGQETQYF
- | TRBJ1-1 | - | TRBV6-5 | TGTGCCAGCAGTTACTACAGTGCGAACACTGAAGCTTTCTTT | CASSYYSANTEAFF
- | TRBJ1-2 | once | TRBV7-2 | TGTGCCAGCAGCTTAGAGGCAGGGTGGGGCTACACCTTC | CASSLEAGWGYTF
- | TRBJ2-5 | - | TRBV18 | TGTGCCAGCTCACTGGACTTACAAGAGACCCAGTACTTC | CASSLDLQETQYF
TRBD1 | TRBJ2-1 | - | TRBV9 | TGTGCCAGCACCAAAGGGGACAGGGACTCCTACAATGAGCAGTTCTTC | CASTKGDRDSYNEQFF
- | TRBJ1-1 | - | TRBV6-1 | TGTGCCAGCACTCCGAACCGGGGGTACACTGAAGCTTTCTTT | CASTPNRGYTEAFF
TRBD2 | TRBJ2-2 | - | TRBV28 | TGTGCCAGCAGTGCTTTTAGCGGGAGTTGGGCCGGGGAGCTGTTTTTT | CASSAFSGSWAGELFF
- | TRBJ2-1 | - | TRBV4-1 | TGCGCCAGCAGCCAGAACATCGTTAGCCTCAGCCACAAATCCTACAATGAGCAGTTCTTC | CASSQNIVSLSHKSYNEQFF
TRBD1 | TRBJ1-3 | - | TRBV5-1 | TGCGCCAGCAGCTTGACAGGGGGACCATCTGGAAACACCATATATTTT | CASSLTGGPSGNTIYF
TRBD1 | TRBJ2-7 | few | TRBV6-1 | TGTGCCAGCAGTGAAAGGGGGCAGGGAATCTCCTACGAGCAGTACTTC | CASSERGQGISYEQYF
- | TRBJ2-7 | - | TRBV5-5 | TGTGCCAGCAGCCTCCGGCCGGGCTACGAGCAGTACTTC | CASSLRPGYEQYF
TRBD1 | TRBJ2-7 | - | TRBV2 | TGTGCCAGCAGTGGCAACGGGCCGACAGGGATCCCAGAGCAGTACTTC | CASSGNGPTGIPEQYF
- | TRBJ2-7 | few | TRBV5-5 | TGTGCCAGCAGCTTTATGCACAACTCCTACGAGCAGTACTTC | CASSFMHNSYEQYF
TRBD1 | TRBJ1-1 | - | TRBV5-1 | TGCGCCAGCAGCTTACCGGGACAGGTGAACACTGAAGCTTTCTTT | CASSLPGQVNTEAFF
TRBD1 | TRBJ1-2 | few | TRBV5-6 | TGTGCCAGCAGCTTTGGGCAGGGGGCTGGCTACACCTTC | CASSFGQGAGYTF
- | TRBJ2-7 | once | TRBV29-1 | TGCAGCGTTTGGGGGGGCCATCACTCCTACGAGCAGTACTTC | CSVWGGHHSYEQYF
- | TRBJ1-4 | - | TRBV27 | TGTGCCAGCAGTTTAACGCCTACGACAGTTGTTAATGAAAAACTGTTTTTT | CASSLTPTTVVNEKLFF
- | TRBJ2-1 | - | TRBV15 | TGTGCCACCAGCAGAGAGGGGAGCTCCTACAATGAGCAGTTCTTC | CATSREGSSYNEQFF
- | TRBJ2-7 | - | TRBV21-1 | TGTGCCAGCAGCAGCCAGGGCATAGCCTACGAGCAGTACTTC | CASSSQGIAYEQYF
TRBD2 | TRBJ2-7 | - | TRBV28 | TGTGCCAGCAGCCCCTGGGGAGCGGGACTACCCTACGAGCAGTACTTC | CASSPWGAGLPYEQYF
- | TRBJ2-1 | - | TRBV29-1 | TGCAGCGGACAGACTCTTAATGAGCAGTTCTTC | CSGQTLNEQFF
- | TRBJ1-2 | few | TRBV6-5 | TGTGCCAGCAGAAGGAACAGGGCCAACTATGGCTACACCTTC | CASRRNRANYGYTF